The sequence of this TCR beta chain was determined in a study of tumor-infiltrating lymphocytes in primary liver carcinoma (dated by TCRdb to 2017 to 2019). As for the study more broadly: Hepatocellular carcinoma (four) or combined HCC and intrahepatic cholangiocarcinoma (one) was present in the five patients, who were three men and two women aged 30 to 69 years. The tumors of the five patients were staged as T1-T3 N0M0, with maximum diameters ranging from roughly 4.2 to 10 cm. Samples yielded roughly 3.5 to 8 million productive TCRbeta reads; read depth did not differ significantly between tissue types. The study combined TCRbeta repertoire sequencing, expression microarrays and whole-exome sequencing across five regions of each liver tumor, with adjacent normal tissue and blood. A total of some 35 specimens from 5 patients underwent TCRbeta repertoire sequencing, comprising 25 or so tumor regions, 5 adjacent noncancerous liver tissues and 5 peripheral blood samples. To link TCRbeta repertoire diversity with the local molecular phenotype, the 25 or so tumor region samples were profiled using Agilent mRNA microarrays. Repertoires from technical replicates were highly reproducible, with mean shared-clone rates about 0.91 and correlation coefficients above 0.98.

In this sample, this clonotype turned up a few times. Its antigen remains undetermined. The sample holds no much larger clone one base away, and base qualities are not on file. The paper as a whole reports these results and caveats: Bulk unsorted samples precluded comparing CD4+ and CD8+ T cell repertoires. The top 250 clones made up a significantly larger repertoire fraction in tumors than in blood (p = 0.039). Only about 8-24% of top clones were present in all five regions of a tumor, suggesting spatial heterogeneity of tumor-infiltrating T cells. The study included only a handful of patients, and the authors note findings should be validated in a larger study. Only the TCR beta chain was sequenced, which likely underestimates true repertoire diversity because unpaired alpha chains were not captured. Repertoire overlap was found to be higher between tumor regions (mean roughly 36%) than between tumor-adjacent (about 17%) or tumor-blood (around 14%) pairs, consistent with antigen-driven expansion.

From a lookup of the germline V gene, CDR1 and CDR2 are MNHEY and SVGEGT. The CDR3 holds 12 amino acids from the cysteine to the phenylalanine. CDR3 DNA only is kept here, 36 bases in frame from base 1. Relative to germline, V is 7 bases shorter and J is 6 bases shorter, with 11 bases between their ends. Using a constant-region primer and ProtoScript II reverse transcriptase, TCRbeta-specific cDNA was reverse-transcribed from approximately 500 ng total RNA. TCRbeta libraries were built with three nested multiplex PCR rounds, a slightly modified ARM-PCR procedure. Each of the first two PCR rounds ran for around 10 cycles using multiplex TRBV1-TRBV30 forward primers together with a Cbeta reverse primer. Sample barcodes and Illumina adapters were added in a final 25-cycle PCR with Deep VentR polymerase. Before sequencing, amplicons of 200-500 bp were purified from gel using a QIAquick gel extraction kit. TCRbeta amplicons were sequenced on an Illumina HiSeq 2500 with 250-bp paired-end reads. The authors' analysis ran thus. To recover full CDR3 sequences, reads were quality-trimmed using Trimmomatic v0.33 and paired reads were then merged using FLASH v1.2.11. MiGEC v1.2.1b assigned V, D and J germline segments to the rearranged TCRbeta sequences. Clonotype statistics and Shannon-Wiener diversity indices were calculated with VDJtools v1.0.0. To cut down on sampling bias, every analysis after diversity analysis relied on just the 250 most abundant clonotypes from each sample. In-frame beta chains were kept once TCRdb had trimmed the public reads at Q25 with fastp and called clones with MiXCR. Duplicate CDR3 protein sequences are folded into a single record with the most common DNA and genes. The V and J calls, along with clone size, are taken from TCRdb and not from the paper's own processing. Within this sample are roughly 57,000 distinct CDR3 sequences, with about two thirds of them counted one time only. Of the sample, around 50% is held by the ten largest clones.

Without any cell sorting, total RNA and DNA were co-extracted from 20-30 mg of bulk tissue using the AllPrep DNA/RNA mini kit. Between late 2015 and March 2016, a handful of patients in China with histopathologically diagnosed primary liver carcinoma had surgical resection. At the time of sampling, the patients had chronic HBV infection and had not received any treatment. Five spatially separated regions were sampled from each tumor: the superior, inferior, left-lateral and right-lateral poles, plus the tumor centre. More than 85% viable tumor cells were found by histology in every tumor sample. Pieces of fresh tumor and adjacent tissue were cut in half, with one half kept in RNAlater at -80 degrees C and the other half sent for histology.

The specimen was liver tumor tissue from sampling region 2. The cell subset or site label corresponds to: tumor region T2, inferior pole. The chain employs TRBV6-2 or TRBV6-3 and TRBJ2-3, with the D gene too uncertain to name. The clonotype was recovered from a middle-aged man with primary liver carcinoma and hepatitis B virus infection. In nucleotides, the sequence is TGTGCCAGCACCTCAGGAGCGGATACGCAGTATTTT. Translated, it reads CASTSGADTQYF.